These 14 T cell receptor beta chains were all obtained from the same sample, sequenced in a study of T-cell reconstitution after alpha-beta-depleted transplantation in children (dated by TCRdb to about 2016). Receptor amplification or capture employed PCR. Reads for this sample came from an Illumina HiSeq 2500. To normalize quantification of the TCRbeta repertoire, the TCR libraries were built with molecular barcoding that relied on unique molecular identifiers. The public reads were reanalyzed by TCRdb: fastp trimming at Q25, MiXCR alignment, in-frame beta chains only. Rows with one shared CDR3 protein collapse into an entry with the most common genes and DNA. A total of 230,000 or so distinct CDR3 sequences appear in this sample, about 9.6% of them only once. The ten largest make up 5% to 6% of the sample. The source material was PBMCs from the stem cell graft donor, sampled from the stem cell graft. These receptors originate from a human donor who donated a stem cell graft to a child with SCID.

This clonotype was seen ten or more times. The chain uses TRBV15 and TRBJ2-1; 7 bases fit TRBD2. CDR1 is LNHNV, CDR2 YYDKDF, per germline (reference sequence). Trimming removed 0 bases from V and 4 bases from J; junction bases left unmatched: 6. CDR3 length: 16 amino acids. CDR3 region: CATSRETGGSYNEQFF. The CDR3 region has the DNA TGTGCCACCAGCAGAGAAACGGGGGGTTCATACAATGAGCAGTTCTTC.

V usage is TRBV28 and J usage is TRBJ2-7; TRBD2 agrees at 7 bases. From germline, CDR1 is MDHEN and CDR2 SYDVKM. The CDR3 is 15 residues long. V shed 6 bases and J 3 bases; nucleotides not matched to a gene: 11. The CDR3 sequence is CASRPTGGARYEQYF. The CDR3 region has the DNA TGTGCCAGCAGGCCCACGGGGGGAGCTCGCTACGAGCAGTACTTC.

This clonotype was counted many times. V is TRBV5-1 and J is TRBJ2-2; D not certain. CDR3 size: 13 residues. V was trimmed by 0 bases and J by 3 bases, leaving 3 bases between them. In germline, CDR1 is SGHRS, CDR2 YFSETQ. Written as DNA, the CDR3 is TGCGCCAGCAGCTTGGATGACACCGGGGAGCTGTTTTTT. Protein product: CASSLDDTGELFF.

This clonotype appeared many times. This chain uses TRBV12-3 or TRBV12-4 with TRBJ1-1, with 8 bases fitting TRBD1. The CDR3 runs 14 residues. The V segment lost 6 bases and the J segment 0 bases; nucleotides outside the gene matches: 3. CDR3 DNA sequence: TGTGCCAGCAGGAGACAGGGGATGAACACTGAAGCTTTCTTT. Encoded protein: CASRRQGMNTEAFF.

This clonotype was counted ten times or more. The CDR3 reads CASSLEYPSTDTQYF. The CDR3 DNA sequence: TGTGCCAGCAGTTTAGAGTATCCTAGCACAGATACGCAGTATTTT. This chain joins TRBV12-3 or TRBV12-4 and TRBJ2-3, with D hard to call. The CDR3 is made up of 15 amino acids. Trimming stripped 1 base from V and 0 bases from J, with 8 bases between.

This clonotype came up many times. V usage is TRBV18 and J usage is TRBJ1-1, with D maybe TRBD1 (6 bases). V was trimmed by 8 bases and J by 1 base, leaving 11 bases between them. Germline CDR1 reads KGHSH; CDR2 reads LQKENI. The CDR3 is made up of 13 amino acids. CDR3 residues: CASREGGNTEAFF. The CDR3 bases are TGTGCCAGCCGGGAGGGGGGGAACACTGAAGCTTTCTTT.

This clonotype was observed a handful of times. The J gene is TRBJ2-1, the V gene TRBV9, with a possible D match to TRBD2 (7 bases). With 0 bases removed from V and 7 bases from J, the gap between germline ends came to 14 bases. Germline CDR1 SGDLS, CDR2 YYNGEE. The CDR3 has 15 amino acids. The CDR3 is CASSVGGGAINEQFF. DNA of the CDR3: TGTGCCAGCAGCGTAGGGGGGGGGGCCATAAATGAGCAGTTCTTC. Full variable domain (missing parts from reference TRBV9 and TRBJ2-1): DSGVTQTPKHLITATGQRVTLRCSPRSGDLSVYWYQQSLDQGLQFLIQYYNGEERAKGNILERFSAQQFPDLHSELNLSSLELGDSALYFCASSVGGGAINEQFFGPGTRLTVL.

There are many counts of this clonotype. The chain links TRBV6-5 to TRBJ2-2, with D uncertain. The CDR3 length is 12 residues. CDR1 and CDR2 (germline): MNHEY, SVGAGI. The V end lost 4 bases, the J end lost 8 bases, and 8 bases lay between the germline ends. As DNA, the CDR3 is TGTGCCAGCAGTTCCGGGTTTGGGGAGCTGTTTTTT. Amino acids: CASSSGFGELFF.

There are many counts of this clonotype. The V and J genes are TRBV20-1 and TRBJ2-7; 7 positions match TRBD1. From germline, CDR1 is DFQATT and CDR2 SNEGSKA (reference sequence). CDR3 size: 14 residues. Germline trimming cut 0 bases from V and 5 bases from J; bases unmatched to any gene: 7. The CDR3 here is CSARDRTGQNEQYF. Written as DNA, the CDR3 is TGCAGTGCTAGAGATCGGACAGGACAGAACGAGCAGTACTTC.

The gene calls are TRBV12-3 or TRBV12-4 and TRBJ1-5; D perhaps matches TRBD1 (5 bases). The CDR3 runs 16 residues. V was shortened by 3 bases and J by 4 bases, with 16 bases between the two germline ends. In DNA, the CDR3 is TGTGCCAGCAGTTTCGGGGGGTTGGCAAGTAATCAGCCCCAGCATTTT. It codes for CASSFGGLASNQPQHF.

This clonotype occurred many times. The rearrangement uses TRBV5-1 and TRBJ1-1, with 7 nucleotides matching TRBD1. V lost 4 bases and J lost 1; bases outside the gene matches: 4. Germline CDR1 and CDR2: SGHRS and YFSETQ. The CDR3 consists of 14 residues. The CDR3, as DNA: TGCGCCAGCAGCCCCCGGACAGGGAACACTGAAGCTTTCTTT. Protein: CASSPRTGNTEAFF.

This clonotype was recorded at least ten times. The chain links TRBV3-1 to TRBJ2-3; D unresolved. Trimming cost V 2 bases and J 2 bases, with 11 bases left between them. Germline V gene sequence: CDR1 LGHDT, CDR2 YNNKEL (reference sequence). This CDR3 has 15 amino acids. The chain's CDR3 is CASSQPGGYTDTQYF. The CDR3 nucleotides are TGTGCCAGCAGCCAACCCGGTGGGTACACAGATACGCAGTATTTT.

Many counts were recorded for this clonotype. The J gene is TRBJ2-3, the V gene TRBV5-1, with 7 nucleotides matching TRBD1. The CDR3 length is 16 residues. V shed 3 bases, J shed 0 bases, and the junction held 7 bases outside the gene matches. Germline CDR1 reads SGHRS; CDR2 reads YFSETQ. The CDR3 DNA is TGCGCCAGCAGCTGGCTGACAGGGTCTAGCACAGATACGCAGTATTTT. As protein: CASSWLTGSSTDTQYF.

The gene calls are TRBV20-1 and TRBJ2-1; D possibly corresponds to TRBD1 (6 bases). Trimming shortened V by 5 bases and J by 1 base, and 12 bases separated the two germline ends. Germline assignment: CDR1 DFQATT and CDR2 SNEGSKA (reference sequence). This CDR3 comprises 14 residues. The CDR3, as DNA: TGCAGTGCTGAGGCGGACAGATCCTACAATGAGCAGTTCTTC. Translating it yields CSAEADRSYNEQFF.